This is a list of T cell receptor beta chains from one sample in a study of CD8+ T cells in alopecia areata. TCRdb's table, derived via immunoSEQ multiplex PCR, lists solely in-frame clones and lacks some. Found here are about 140,000 clones, approximately 49% of them singletons; the top ten hold 0.95% to 1%. This material consisted of CD4+ T cells sorted from blood, taken at week 0. All receptors derive from a human donor with alopecia areata. Each CDR3 is given with its conserved first and last residue. D genes are given only for firm matches. The size entry is marked missing in some rows and otherwise reads once, few, many or a size class.

cdr3_length j_call d_call clone_size v_call cdr3_nt cdr3_aa
14 TRBJ2-3 NA NA TRBV30 TGTGCCTGGAGTACGAGGGGCTGGACAGATACGCAGTATTTT CAWSTRGWTDTQYF
14 TRBJ1-1 TRBD1 NA TRBV29-1 TGCAGCGGCTATAGACAGGGAAAGAACACTGAAGCTTTCTTT CSGYRQGKNTEAFF
15 TRBJ2-2 TRBD2 NA TRBV29-1 TGCAGCGTTGAAATTGCGGGGGGAAACACCGGGGAGCTGTTTTTT CSVEIAGGNTGELFF
15 TRBJ2-7 TRBD1 NA TRBV29-1 TGCAGCGTTGTACTCAGGACAGGGGGCGTCTACGAGCAGTACTTC CSVVLRTGGVYEQYF
13 TRBJ2-2 NA NA TRBV7-8 TGTGCCAGCACCACAGAGTACACCGGGGAGCTGTTTTTT CASTTEYTGELFF
13 TRBJ2-1 NA once TRBV5-6 TGTGCCAGCAGCACGGGACAGAATCTGCGCGGGATCTTC CASSTGQNLRGIF
13 TRBJ2-3 TRBD1 NA TRBV6-4 TGTGCCAGCTCGGGACAGGGCACAGATACGCAGTATTTT CASSGQGTDTQYF
11 TRBJ2-5 NA NA TRBV5-1 TGCGCCAGCAGCTTATTAGAGACCCAGTACTTC CASSLLETQYF
15 TRBJ1-1 TRBD1 few TRBV5-1 TGCGCCAGCAGCCCCGGCGACAGGGGGAACACTGAAGCTTTCTTT CASSPGDRGNTEAFF
17 TRBJ1-5 NA once TRBV30 TGTGCCTGGAGGCCCCATGAGGCCGACAGTAGCAATCAGCCCCAGCATTTT CAWRPHEADSSNQPQHF
13 TRBJ2-7 NA NA TRBV6-5 TGTGCCAGCAGTTACTCGACAGGCTACGAGCAGTACTTC CASSYSTGYEQYF
14 TRBJ2-7 NA few TRBV4-2 TGTGCCAGCAGCCAAGGGCAGGGAGGCCGCGAGCAGTACTTC CASSQGQGGREQYF
12 TRBJ2-2 NA NA TRBV15 TGTGCCACCAGGAGGTACACCGGGGAGCTGTTTTTT CATRRYTGELFF
13 TRBJ1-1 NA NA TRBV7-2 TGTGCCAGCAGCTTTCGGCGGAACACTGAAGCTTTCTTT CASSFRRNTEAFF
15 TRBJ1-4 NA NA TRBV7-9 TGTGCCAGCAGCCTAGGTGGAGGGCAGGATGGAAAACTGTTTTTT CASSLGGGQDGKLFF
13 TRBJ2-3 NA few TRBV29-1 TGCAGCGTTGATCTGGGAAGCACAGATACGCAGTATTTT CSVDLGSTDTQYF
16 TRBJ2-1 NA few TRBV5-4 TGTGCCAGCAGACCTGCCGCTGGGAGCTCCTACAATGAGCAGTTCTTC CASRPAAGSSYNEQFF
14 TRBJ2-1 NA few TRBV2 TGTGCCATAAACAGGGTCCTCACCACCAATGAGCAGTTCTTC CAINRVLTTNEQFF
16 TRBJ1-1 TRBD1 few TRBV10-3 TGTGCCATCAGTTCGGGACAGGGGGCAGTGGACACTGAAGCTTTCTTT CAISSGQGAVDTEAFF
14 TRBJ2-5 TRBD2 NA TRBV6-6 TGTGCCAGCAGTTCAACTAGCGGCCAAGAGACCCAGTACTTC CASSSTSGQETQYF
16 TRBJ2-1 TRBD2 NA TRBV9 TGTGCCAGCAGCGCCCCTAGCGGGAGGGCCGAGGATGAGCAGTTCTTC CASSAPSGRAEDEQFF
13 TRBJ1-1 TRBD1 few TRBV6-6 TGTGCCAGCAGGGGACAGGGGGCCACTGAAGCTTTCTTT CASRGQGATEAFF
16 TRBJ2-7 NA few TRBV28 TGTGCCAGCAGTTTTGAACCTGGCCGCCTCTCCTACGAGCAGTACTTC CASSFEPGRLSYEQYF
16 TRBJ1-2 NA NA TRBV6-5 TGTGCCAGCAGTTACGACGGGTCAAGGGCCCGGGGGGGCTACACCTTC CASSYDGSRARGGYTF
16 TRBJ2-1 TRBD2 few TRBV27 TGTGCCAGCAGTTTAAGAGGGGTAGCGGGAGGCAATGAGCAGTTCTTC CASSLRGVAGGNEQFF
13 TRBJ2-1 NA NA TRBV4-1 TGCGCCAGCAGCCAAGATACAAGGAATGAGCAGTTCTTC CASSQDTRNEQFF
19 TRBJ2-2 TRBD2 NA TRBV4-1 TGCGCCAGCACCCCCAGCTCCGGGACTAGCGGGAGAGGCGGCGGGGAGCTGTTTTTT CASTPSSGTSGRGGGELFF
12 TRBJ1-2 NA once TRBV2 TGTGCCAGCTCTGACAGTGACTATGGCTACACCTTC CASSDSDYGYTF
10 TRBJ2-7 NA NA TRBV6-8 TGTGCCAGCAGTTTGGTCGAGCAGTACTTC CASSLVEQYF
13 TRBJ1-5 NA NA TRBV7-2 TGTGCCAGCAGCTTACTCAAGGGACAGCCCCAGCATTTT CASSLLKGQPQHF
17 TRBJ2-1 TRBD2 NA TRBV29-1 TGCAGCGTTGTAGCTAGCGGTGGGGGGAGGTCCTACAATGAGCAGTTCTTC CSVVASGGGRSYNEQFF
19 TRBJ2-2 TRBD2 few TRBV5-1 TGCGCCAGCAGCTTCGGGACTAGCGGGACCGCATCGAACACCGGGGAGCTGTTTTTT CASSFGTSGTASNTGELFF
15 TRBJ2-1 TRBD2 once TRBV11-2 TGTGCCAGCAGCACTCTCGGGGGGGGTATTCACGAGCAGTTCTTC CASSTLGGGIHEQFF